This T cell receptor (beta chain) is drawn from a study of cytomegalovirus exposure and HLA in healthy donors. Study-level findings and limits: Researchers counted around 150 TCR beta chains as cytomegalovirus-associated. Several of the most significant clusters appeared, in a later analysis, to be linked to common viral pathogens. Analysis performed later found 16,000 or so TCR beta sequences associated with HLA alleles at 0.05 false discovery rate.

The PCR had 60 Vbeta and 13 Jbeta primers. The assay was immunoSEQ multiplex PCR, and TCRdb's table has in-frame clones only and misses some. The sample includes about 140,000 clones, roughly 77% of them seen just once. The CDR3 is made up of 14 amino acids. Germline V gene sequence: CDR1 SEHNR, CDR2 FQNEAQ (reference sequence). In regard to this clone: Its antigen is currently unknown. Mismatch with germline at one junction end may stem from a read error.

Sequencing was performed on PBMCs. The sequence was collected from a man between 25 and 39 years old in good health. The V gene is TRBV7-9, the J gene TRBJ1-5, with D maybe TRBD1 (5 bases). CDR3 in DNA: TGTTCCAGCAGCTCCAGGGCTAGCAATCAGCCCCAGCATTTT. Translation: CSSSSRASNQPQHF.